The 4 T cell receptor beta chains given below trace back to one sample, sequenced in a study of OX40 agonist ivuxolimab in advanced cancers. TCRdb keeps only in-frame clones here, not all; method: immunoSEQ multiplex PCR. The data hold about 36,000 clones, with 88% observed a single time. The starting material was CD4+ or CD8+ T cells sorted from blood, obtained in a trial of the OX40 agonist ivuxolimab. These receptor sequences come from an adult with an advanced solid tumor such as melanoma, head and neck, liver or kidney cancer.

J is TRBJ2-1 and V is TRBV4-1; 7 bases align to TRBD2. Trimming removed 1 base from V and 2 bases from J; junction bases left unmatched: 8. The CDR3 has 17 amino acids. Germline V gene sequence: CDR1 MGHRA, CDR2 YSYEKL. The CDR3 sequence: CASSQVKASGTYNEQFF. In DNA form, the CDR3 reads TGCGCCAGCAGCCAAGTGAAGGCTAGCGGCACCTACAATGAGCAGTTCTTC.

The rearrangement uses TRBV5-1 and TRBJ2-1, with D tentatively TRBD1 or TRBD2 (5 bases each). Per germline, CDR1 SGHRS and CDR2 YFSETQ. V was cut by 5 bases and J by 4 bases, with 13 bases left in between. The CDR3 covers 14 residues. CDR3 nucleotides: TGCGCCAGCAGTACCGGGACGGAATACAATGAGCAGTTCTTC. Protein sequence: CASSTGTEYNEQFF.

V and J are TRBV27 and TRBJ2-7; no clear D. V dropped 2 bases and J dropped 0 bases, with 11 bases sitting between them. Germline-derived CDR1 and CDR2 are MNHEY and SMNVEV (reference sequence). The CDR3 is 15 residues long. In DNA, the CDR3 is TGTGCCAGCAGTTTAGCCAGTGATTACTCCTACGAGCAGTACTTC. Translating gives CASSLASDYSYEQYF.

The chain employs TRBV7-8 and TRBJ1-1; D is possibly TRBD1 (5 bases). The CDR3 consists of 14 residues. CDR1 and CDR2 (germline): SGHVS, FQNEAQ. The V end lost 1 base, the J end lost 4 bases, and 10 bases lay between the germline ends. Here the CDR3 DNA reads TGTGCCAGCAGCTTAGACAGGTACGGCACTGAAGCTTTCTTT. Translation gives CASSLDRYGTEAFF.